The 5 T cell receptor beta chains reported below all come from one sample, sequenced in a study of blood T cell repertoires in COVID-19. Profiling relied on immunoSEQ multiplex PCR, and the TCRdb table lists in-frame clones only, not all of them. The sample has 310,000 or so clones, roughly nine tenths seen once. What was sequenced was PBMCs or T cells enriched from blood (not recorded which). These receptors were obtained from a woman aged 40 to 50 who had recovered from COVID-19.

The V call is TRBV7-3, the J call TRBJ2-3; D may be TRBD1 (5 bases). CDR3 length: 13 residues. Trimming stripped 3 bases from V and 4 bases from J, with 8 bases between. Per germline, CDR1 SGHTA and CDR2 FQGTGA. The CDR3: CASSFMTADTQYF. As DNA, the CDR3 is TGTGCCAGCAGCTTCATGACAGCAGATACGCAGTATTTT.

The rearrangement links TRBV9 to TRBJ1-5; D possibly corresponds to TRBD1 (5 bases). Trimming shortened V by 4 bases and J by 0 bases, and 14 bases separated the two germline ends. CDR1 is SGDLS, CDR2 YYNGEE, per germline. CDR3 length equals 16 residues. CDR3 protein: CASSQWGSYSNQPQHF. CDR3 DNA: TGTGCCAGCAGCCAATGGGGCAGTTATAGCAATCAGCCCCAGCATTTT.

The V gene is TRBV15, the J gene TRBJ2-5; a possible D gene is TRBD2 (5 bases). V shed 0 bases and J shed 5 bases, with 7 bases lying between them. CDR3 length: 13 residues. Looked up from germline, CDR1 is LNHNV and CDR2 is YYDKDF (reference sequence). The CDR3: CATSRDRGETQYF. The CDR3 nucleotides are TGTGCCACCAGCAGAGATCGAGGGGAGACCCAGTACTTC.

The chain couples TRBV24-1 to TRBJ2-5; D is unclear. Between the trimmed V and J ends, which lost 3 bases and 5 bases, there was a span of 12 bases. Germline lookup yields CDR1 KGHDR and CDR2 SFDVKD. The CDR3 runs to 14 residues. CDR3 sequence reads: CATSDPDTRETQYF. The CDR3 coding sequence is TGTGCCACCAGTGATCCTGACACCAGGGAGACCCAGTACTTC.

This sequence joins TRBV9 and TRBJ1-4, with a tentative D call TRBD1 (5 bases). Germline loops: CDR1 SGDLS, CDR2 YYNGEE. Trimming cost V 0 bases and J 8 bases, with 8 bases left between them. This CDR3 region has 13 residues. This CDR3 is CASSVGGGEKLFF. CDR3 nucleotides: TGTGCCAGCAGCGTAGGTGGGGGGGAAAAACTGTTTTTT.